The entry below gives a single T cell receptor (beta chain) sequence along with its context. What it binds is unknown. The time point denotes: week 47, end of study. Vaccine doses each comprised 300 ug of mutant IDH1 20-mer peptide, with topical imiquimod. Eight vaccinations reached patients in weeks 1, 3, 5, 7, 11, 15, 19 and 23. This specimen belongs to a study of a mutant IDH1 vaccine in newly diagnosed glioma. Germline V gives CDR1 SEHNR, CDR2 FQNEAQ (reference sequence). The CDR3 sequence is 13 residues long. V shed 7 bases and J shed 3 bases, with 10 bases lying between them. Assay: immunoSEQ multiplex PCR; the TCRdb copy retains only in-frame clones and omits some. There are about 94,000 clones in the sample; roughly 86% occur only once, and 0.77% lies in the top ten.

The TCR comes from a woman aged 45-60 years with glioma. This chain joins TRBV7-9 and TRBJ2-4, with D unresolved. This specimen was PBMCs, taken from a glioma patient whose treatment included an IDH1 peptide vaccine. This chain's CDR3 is CASKGGGKNIQYF. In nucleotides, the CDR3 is TGTGCCAGCAAGGGCGGTGGCAAAAACATTCAGTACTTC.